What follows are 5 T cell receptor beta chains derived from one specimen sequenced in a study of cytomegalovirus exposure and HLA in healthy donors (dated by TCRdb to the late 2010s). Library preparation employed the immunoSEQ multiplex PCR assay. For the multiplex PCR, a mixture combining 60 forward primers for TCR Vbeta segments and 13 reverse primers for TCR Jbeta segments was used. TCRdb provides this immuneACCESS table in a form limited to in-frame rearrangements. Some clones are lacking; in checked studies, under half of them reflect an unresolved V gene, and why the rest are absent is not known. This sample has some 160,000 clones in its table, and 70% to 90% of those were observed once. Roughly 2.5% of the sample comes from the top ten. Sequenced: PBMCs. These receptors were obtained from a man aged 30 to 45 in good health and CMV-seropositive.

The chain couples TRBV19 to TRBJ1-1, with a possible D match to TRBD1 (5 bases). The germline V and J ends were trimmed by 3 bases and 4 bases, with 12 bases remaining between them. Germline assignment: CDR1 LNHDA and CDR2 SQIVND (reference sequence). This CDR3 spans 14 amino acids. The CDR3 region is CASSIRQSSTEAFF. Written as DNA, the CDR3 is TGTGCCAGTAGTATCCGACAGTCGAGCACTGAAGCTTTCTTT.

The rearrangement joins TRBV4-3 to TRBJ2-1; TRBD2 is a possible D gene (6 bases). The CDR3 is made up of 16 amino acids. Per germline, CDR1 LGHNA and CDR2 YSLEER. Trimming took 0 bases from V and 7 from J, leaving 16 bases between them. Written as DNA, the CDR3 is TGCGCCAGCAGCCAAGATTGGAGGGGCGGTATGAATGAGCAGTTCTTC. It is translated as CASSQDWRGGMNEQFF.

The chain combines TRBV16 with TRBJ2-7; the match to TRBD2 covers 11 bases. CDR1 is KGHSY, CDR2 FQNENV, per germline. The V segment lost 5 bases and the J segment 2 bases; nucleotides outside the gene matches: 8. CDR3 length equals 16 residues. In DNA, the CDR3 is TGTGCCAGCAGCAAAACCGGGACTAGCGGACCCTACGAGCAGTACGTC. This codes for CASSKTGTSGPYEQYV.

The chain links TRBV19 to TRBJ2-1; 13 nucleotides align to TRBD2. J lost 7 bases, V lost 7 bases, and 10 bases had no gene match. Germline lookup yields CDR1 LNHDA and CDR2 SQIVND (reference sequence). The CDR3 runs to 16 residues. The chain's CDR3 is CASKTSGRASGNEQFF. Written as DNA, the CDR3 is TGTGCCAGTAAAACTAGCGGGAGGGCCTCAGGAAATGAGCAGTTCTTC.

The rearrangement links TRBV4-2 to TRBJ2-1; 8 bases match TRBD2. V shed 4 bases, J shed 2 bases, and the junction held 7 bases outside the gene matches. Germline V CDR1 and CDR2: LGHNA, YNFKEQ. The length of the CDR3 is 16 residues. The CDR3 here is CASSPSGAGAYNEQFF. The CDR3 region has the DNA TGTGCCAGCAGCCCTTCGGGAGCGGGGGCCTACAATGAGCAGTTCTTC.